This T cell receptor (beta chain) originates from a study of OX40 agonist ivuxolimab in advanced cancers. Regarding the research as a whole: Ivuxolimab was an agonistic, fully human IgG2 monoclonal antibody directed against OX40 (CD134), a costimulatory receptor. Intravenous ivuxolimab was administered to patients every 2 weeks at six dose levels: 0.01, 0.1, 0.3, 1.5, 3 and 10 mg/kg. Of the approximately 50 dose-escalation patients, hepatocellular carcinoma was present in around 19, melanoma in roughly 15, renal cell carcinoma in 9 and head and neck cancer in 9. In the dose-escalation cohort, 82.7% of patients were male, and the mean age was roughly 60 years, with a range of roughly 20 to 79. Prior anti-PD-1, anti-PD-L1 or anti-CTLA-4 therapy was permitted, and approximately 42% of dose-escalation patients had received checkpoint inhibitors. Three dose-escalation patients achieved partial responses, one with hepatocellular carcinoma and two with cutaneous melanoma. Peripheral TCRbeta sequencing aimed to test whether ivuxolimab altered TCR sequence diversity and caused clonal T-cell expansion. The monotherapy dose-escalation portion (N ≈ 56 patients) of the phase I ivuxolimab trial is reported in the paper.

Patients with autoimmune disease history or receiving systemic immunosuppression were excluded from the trial. Peripheral blood for TCR sequencing was collected from all dose cohorts at baseline, on cycle 4 day 1, and on cycle 7 day 1. Samples were obtained from an open-label, multicenter, first-in-human phase I dose-escalation trial of ivuxolimab. Adults with locally advanced or metastatic melanoma, renal cell carcinoma, hepatocellular carcinoma or head and neck squamous cell carcinoma were enrolled in the trial. Before TCR sequencing, CD4+ T cells and CD8+ T cells from peripheral blood were sorted into separate populations. Beyond this particular receptor, the publication reports: The antigen specificity of the peripheral T cells that underwent clonal expansion was not determined. Low levels of normalized T-cell clonal expansion were also seen in some patients who did not respond. In partial responders in the 0.1-3.0 mg/kg groups, normalized peripheral clonal expansion was found to be among the lowest, especially among CD8+ T cells. Clonal expansion of both CD4+ and CD8+ blood T cells was observed from baseline to week 6 at doses 0.1 to 3.0 mg/kg. After ivuxolimab, expanded clones were on average more numerous among CD8+ T cells than among CD4+ T cells.

For sequencing of the TCRbeta CDR3 region, genomic DNA was extracted from the sorted cells. The immunoSEQ Assay was used to sequence the TCRbeta CDR3 regions. TCRdb obtained this table from immuneACCESS and retained in-frame rearrangements with V and J assigned. These tables miss some clones; where compared with another copy, unresolved V genes account for less than half of the shortfall, and the remainder is unexplained. Present in this sample are around 75,000 clones, about nine tenths of which were seen just once. The ten largest clones take up around 2.4% of the sample. A distance of 11 bases separates the germline ends of V and J, which lose 4 bases and 10 bases respectively. The CDR3 starts with the cysteine, ends with the phenylalanine, and has 13 residues. The entry retains the CDR3 DNA only, 39 bases that are in frame from base 1. For CDR1 and CDR2, the germline V gene (reference sequence) lists MNHNY and SVGAGI.

To note about this clone: Its antigen has not been determined. No per-base quality is available; no much larger clone lies one base away.

Source: CD4+ or CD8+ T cells sorted from blood, taken in a trial of the OX40 agonist ivuxolimab. This clonotype originated in an adult with an advanced solid tumor such as melanoma, head and neck, liver or kidney cancer. The sequence is built from TRBV6-6 and TRBJ1-6; TRBD1 is a weak D gene call, 5 bases matching. The nucleotides are TGTGCCAGCAGTTTTGGGCCAGGGTCACCCCTCCACTTT. This gives the protein CASSFGPGSPLHF.